The clone carrying this T cell receptor (beta chain) was picked up many times. No antigen is known for it. The single heparinised draw taken from each donor contained about 110 mL of blood on average. CD45RO/CCR7/CD25/CD127/CD95/CD27 staining was used to isolate CD4+ naive, central memory, regulatory and stem cell-like memory cells by sorting. This record comes from a study of beta chain features in type 1 diabetes. Isolated RNA was reverse transcribed in full, so expressed TCRB transcripts were sequenced. Method: immunoSEQ multiplex PCR; TCRdb's copy keeps in-frame clones and lacks some. The data hold 130,000 or so clones, with 7% to 10% observed a single time. Study-wide points: TCRB CDR3 length was moderately but significantly reduced in all four CD4+ subsets of Type 1 diabetes patients. Fewer insertions but more deletions were seen at VDJ junctions in type 1 diabetes patients.

Germline V gene lookup returns CDR1 DFQATT and CDR2 SNEGSKA (reference sequence). The CDR3 length is 11 residues. Trimming took 5 bases from V and 0 from J, leaving 4 bases between them. The specimen was central memory CD4+ T cells from blood. This TCR was sampled from a man younger than 30 in good health. V usage is TRBV20-1 and J usage is TRBJ1-2; D is unclear. CDR3 protein: CSAFANYGYTF. CDR3 bases: TGCAGTGCTTTCGCTAACTATGGCTACACCTTC.